The 25 T cell receptor beta chains given below trace back to one sample, sequenced in a study of cytomegalovirus exposure and HLA in healthy donors. The table came from immunoSEQ multiplex PCR; TCRdb's copy has only in-frame clones and leaves some out. Found here are some 68,000 clones, about 94% of them singletons; the top ten hold around 1.5%. Input material: PBMCs. Receptors originate from a man aged 18 to 30 in good health and CMV-seropositive.

This chain uses TRBV5-1 with TRBJ1-4; perhaps TRBD1 as D (6 bases). V lost 5 bases and J 8 bases, leaving 13 bases between the germline ends. This CDR3 region has 13 residues. CDR1 is SGHRS, CDR2 YFSETQ, per germline. CDR3 sequence (DNA): TGCGCCAGCAGGAAACAGGGTTGGGAAAAACTGTTTTTT. Its translation is CASRKQGWEKLFF.

The chain combines TRBV6-1 with TRBJ1-3; D is ambiguous. The CDR3 length is 13 residues. The germline V gene has CDR1 MNHNS and CDR2 SASEGT. The V gene lost 5 bases and the J gene lost 1 base, with 6 bases spanning the gap. The DNA for the CDR3 is TGTGCCAGCAGTTCGTTTTCTGGAAACACCATATATTTT. It yields the protein CASSSFSGNTIYF.

The rearrangement uses TRBV7-2 and TRBJ2-3; D is unresolved. The germline CDR1 and CDR2 sequences are SGHTA and FQGNSA. The V gene lost 0 bases and the J gene lost 0 bases, with 10 bases spanning the gap. The CDR3 runs to 16 residues. As DNA, the CDR3 is TGTGCCAGCAGCTTAGCGCTAGGCAGAAGCACAGATACGCAGTATTTT. It translates to CASSLALGRSTDTQYF.

The chain carries TRBV28 and TRBJ2-1; 15 bases are shared with TRBD2. Trimming cost V 2 bases and J 6 bases; bases outside gene matches: 2. Looked up from germline, CDR1 is MDHEN and CDR2 is SYDVKM. This CDR3 spans 16 amino acids. The CDR3 nucleotides are TGTGCCAGCAGTTTAGGGGGACTAGCGGGAGGCAATGAGCAGTTCTTC. Its protein product is CASSLGGLAGGNEQFF.

This sequence joins TRBV4-1 and TRBJ1-2; 7 nucleotides align to TRBD1. V trimming: 3 bases; J trimming: 8 bases; junction bases outside the gene matches: 9. CDR3 length equals 14 residues. In germline, CDR1 is MGHRA, CDR2 YSYEKL. CDR3 protein: CASSHPGTVGGYTF. DNA of the CDR3: TGCGCCAGCAGCCATCCCGGGACAGTGGGAGGCTACACCTTC.

This rearrangement joins TRBV15 to TRBJ2-3, with a possible D match to TRBD2 (6 bases). Germline V gives CDR1 LNHNV, CDR2 YYDKDF (reference sequence). The CDR3 is 14 residues long. The V and J ends lost 3 bases and 15 bases respectively, with 22 bases between them. For the CDR3, the DNA is TGTGCCACCAGCAGTGGACTATCCTTCCACCATTTCTATTTT. This sequence encodes CATSSGLSFHHFYF.

The gene calls are TRBV23-1 and TRBJ1-5; D is uncertain. TRBV23-1 is treated as an ORF (open reading frame) with a function not yet certain. CDR3 length: 14 residues. Trimming removed 6 bases from V and 0 bases from J, with 9 bases in between. The CDR3 here is CASRRHFSNQPQHF. The DNA for the CDR3 is TGCGCCAGCAGGCGACATTTTAGCAATCAGCCCCAGCATTTT.

This chain links TRBV27 with TRBJ2-7; 8 nucleotides line up with TRBD1. After removal of 5 bases from V and 0 bases from J, the junction contained 3 bases not matched to a gene. The CDR3 totals 14 residues. Germline CDR1 MNHEY, CDR2 SMNVEV (reference sequence). The CDR3, as DNA: TGTGCCAGCAGTCGGGACAGGAGCTCCTACGAGCAGTACTTC. Translating gives CASSRDRSSYEQYF.

This clone was detected once. V usage is TRBV7-2 and J usage is TRBJ2-2; 8 bases are a match to TRBD2. Germline V lookup: CDR1 SGHTA, CDR2 FQGNSA. CDR3 length equals 16 residues. The trim removed 1 base at V and 5 bases at J, leaving 6 bases unmatched. CDR3 DNA sequence: TGTGCCAGCAGCTTAGTACGGGGGGGAGTTACCGGGGAGCTGTTTTTT. It is translated as CASSLVRGGVTGELFF.

This chain connects TRBV6-1 to TRBJ1-4, with 7 bases that match TRBD1. Losses at the gene ends were 6 bases for V and 4 bases for J; bases not matched to a gene: 5. The CDR3 is 14 residues long. Germline lookup yields CDR1 MNHNS and CDR2 SASEGT. The CDR3 loop is CASRPDRFNEKLFF. The CDR3 DNA follows: TGTGCCAGCAGGCCGGACAGGTTTAATGAAAAACTGTTTTTT.

This chain connects TRBV10-3 to TRBJ2-5, with D possibly being TRBD2 (5 bases). Germline loops: CDR1 ENHRY, CDR2 SYGVKD. The CDR3 runs 17 residues. Deletions cut 0 bases from V and 2 bases from J, with 16 bases between. The CDR3 DNA follows: TGTGCCATCAGTGAGTCCCCTGGCGCGGGCTATCAAGAGACCCAGTACTTC. It encodes CAISESPGAGYQETQYF.

The CDR3 spells CASSISVGRGTEKLFF. CDR3 DNA: TGTGCCAGTAGTATTTCGGTTGGCAGGGGTACCGAAAAACTGTTTTTT. The chain links TRBV19 to TRBJ1-4, with D perhaps matching TRBD1 (6 bases). Germline lookup yields CDR1 LNHDA and CDR2 SQIVND (reference sequence). The CDR3 extends over 16 amino acids. Trimming pared 3 bases from V and 8 bases from J, leaving 19 bases between.

V usage is TRBV27 and J usage is TRBJ2-1; D ambiguous. Germline lookup yields CDR1 MNHEY and CDR2 SMNVEV (reference sequence). V was trimmed by 6 bases and J by 3 bases, leaving 15 bases between them. CDR3 length: 15 amino acids. The CDR3 protein is CASSPTSLSYNEQFF. CDR3 coding DNA: TGTGCCAGCAGCCCGACTTCCCTGAGCTACAATGAGCAGTTCTTC.

CDR3: CASSQVGGLYNEQFF. The CDR3 DNA sequence: TGCGCCAGCAGCCAGGTCGGGGGTCTTTACAATGAGCAGTTCTTC. The V gene is TRBV5-1, the J gene TRBJ2-1, with D maybe TRBD2 (6 bases). Germline V CDR1 and CDR2: SGHRS, YFSETQ. Trimming cost V 4 bases and J 4 bases, with 15 bases left between them. The CDR3 runs 15 residues. The variable domain in full, with the rest retrieved from reference TRBV5-1 and TRBJ2-1, is KAGVTQTPRYLIKTRGQQVTLSCSPISGHRSVSWYQQTPGQGLQFLFEYFSETQRNKGNFPGRFSGRQFSNSRSEMNVSTLELGDSALYLCASSQVGGLYNEQFFGPGTRLTVL.

This clone was recorded only once. This rearrangement joins TRBV6-5 to TRBJ1-2; D is perhaps TRBD1 (5 bases). CDR3 length: 15 residues. The V end lost 2 bases, the J end lost 1 base, and 11 bases lay between the germline ends. The germline V gene encodes CDR1 MNHEY and CDR2 SVGAGI. The CDR3 region is CASSYGDSLNYGYTF. CDR3 coding DNA: TGTGCCAGCAGTTACGGAGACAGTCTTAACTATGGCTACACCTTC.

The CDR3 loop is CASSIADQETQYF. DNA for the CDR3: TGCGCCAGCAGCATAGCGGATCAAGAGACCCAGTACTTC. The chain couples TRBV5-1 to TRBJ2-5; TRBD2 is a possible D gene (6 bases). V shed 4 bases and J shed 2 bases, with 9 bases lying between them. From germline, CDR1 is SGHRS and CDR2 YFSETQ. This CDR3 has 13 amino acids.

The CDR3 nucleotides are TGCGCCAGCAGCTCCGGCGGGAGCGGCTCTAACAATTCACCCCTCCACTTT. Encoded protein: CASSSGGSGSNNSPLHF. The chain employs TRBV5-1 and TRBJ1-6; the D is unclear. Germline V gives CDR1 SGHRS, CDR2 YFSETQ. Trimming shortened V by 3 bases and J by 7 bases, and 20 bases separated the two germline ends. This CDR3 is built from 17 residues.

V gene TRBV5-6 combines with J gene TRBJ1-4, with D possibly matching TRBD1 (5 bases). The length of the CDR3 is 18 residues. The ends were cut back, 5 bases at V and 4 bases at J, with 24 bases in the middle. Germline-derived CDR1 and CDR2 are SGHDT and YYEEEE. CDR3 amino acids: CASRKRINNRTINEKLFF. CDR3 DNA: TGTGCCAGCAGGAAACGCATAAACAACAGGACGATTAATGAAAAACTGTTTTTT.

The chain couples TRBV5-1 to TRBJ2-7, with TRBD2 matching over 11 bases. Germline V gene data show CDR1 as SGHRS and CDR2 as YFSETQ. V shed 4 bases, J shed 4 bases, and the junction held 4 bases outside the gene matches. This CDR3 contains 14 residues. DNA for the CDR3: TGCGCCAGCAGCACCGGGACTAGCGGATACGAGCAGTACTTC. Its translation: CASSTGTSGYEQYF.

V usage is TRBV30 and J usage is TRBJ2-2, with 7 bases identical to TRBD2. The CDR3 sequence is 15 residues long. Germline trimming cut 1 base from V and 3 bases from J; bases unmatched to any gene: 5. The germline CDR1 and CDR2 sequences are GTSNPN and SVGIG (reference sequence). The CDR3 bases are TGTGCCTGGAGTGCCGGGGGGAGACACACCGGGGAGCTGTTTTTT. Translated: CAWSAGGRHTGELFF.

The sample holds one count of this clone. The rearrangement joins TRBV7-8 to TRBJ1-5, with D possibly being TRBD1 (5 bases). Germline CDR1 SGHVS, CDR2 FQNEAQ. This CDR3 has 13 amino acids. Trimming took 3 bases from V and 5 from J, leaving 8 bases between them. CDR3 amino acids: CASSLDTYQPQHF. DNA of the CDR3: TGTGCCAGCAGCTTGGACACATATCAGCCCCAGCATTTT. Using reference TRBV7-8 and TRBJ1-5 for the parts outside the CDR3, the full variable domain is GAGVSQSPRYKVAKRGQDVALRCDPISGHVSLFWYQQALGQGPEFLTYFQNEAQLDKSGLPSDRFFAERPEGSVSTLKIQRTQQEDSAVYLCASSLDTYQPQHFGDGTRLSIL.

The chain combines TRBV4-1 with TRBJ1-1; D gene ambiguous. V was pared by 1 base and J by 5 bases, with 5 bases between. CDR1 is MGHRA, CDR2 YSYEKL, per germline. The CDR3 length is 12 residues. CDR3 residues: CASSQGLTEAFF. In DNA form, the CDR3 reads TGCGCCAGCAGCCAAGGACTAACTGAAGCTTTCTTT.

In nucleotides, the CDR3 is TGTGCCAGCAGCCCCGGGGACAGGGGTTATGGCTACACCTTC. Translated, it gives CASSPGDRGYGYTF. This chain joins TRBV9 and TRBJ1-2; 10 nucleotides match TRBD1. V lost 4 bases to trimming and J lost 5 bases; unmatched junction nucleotides: 5. Germline V gene data show CDR1 as SGDLS and CDR2 as YYNGEE. This CDR3 is built from 14 residues.

In its sample, this clone was seen a few times. The gene calls are TRBV25-1 and TRBJ1-1; 7 nucleotides match TRBD1. Looked up from germline, CDR1 is MGHDK and CDR2 is SYGVNS. Trimming at V came to 6 bases and at J to 7 bases, leaving 5 bases not matched to a gene. This CDR3 is 12 amino acids long. The CDR3 nucleotides read TGTGCCAGCAGAGCACAGGGGAGTGAAGCTTTCTTT. This sequence encodes CASRAQGSEAFF. Full variable domain (missing parts from reference TRBV25-1 and TRBJ1-1): EADIYQTPRYLVIGTGKKITLECSQTMGHDKMYWYQQDPGMELHLIHYSYGVNSTEKGDLSSESTVSRIRTEHFPLTLESARPSHTSQYLCASRAQGSEAFFGQGTRLTVV.

Notes on this clone: Other nucleotide sequences in the sample specify the same CDR3. The gene calls are TRBV28 and TRBJ1-2; D unresolved. Per the germline V gene, CDR1 is MDHEN and CDR2 is SYDVKM. The CDR3 extends over 14 amino acids. Trimming cost V 4 bases and J 2 bases, with 11 bases left between them. The CDR3 spells CASSSPTGNYGYTF. CDR3 nucleotide sequence: TGTGCCAGCAGTTCCCCCACCGGGAACTATGGCTACACCTTC.